This T cell receptor beta chain stems from a study of cytomegalovirus exposure and HLA in healthy donors. The wider study: An early release of data contained around 80 million unique TCRs, which came from HLA-typed donors.

PCR amplification relied on 60 Vbeta primers (plus 13 Jbeta primers). TCRdb keeps only in-frame clones here, not all; method: immunoSEQ multiplex PCR. The sample holds about 190,000 clones, about four fifths seen once. This clone was picked up a small number of times. This CDR3 has 13 residues. In germline, CDR1 is WSHSY, CDR2 SAAADI. With 8 bases clipped from V and 5 bases from J, the junction kept 8 bases outside the gene matches. Source material: PBMCs. The clonotype comes from a young man in good health and CMV-seropositive. The V gene is TRBV10-2, the J gene TRBJ1-1, with 7 bases lining up with TRBD1. Written as DNA, the CDR3 is TGCGCCAGCCATAGGGGGCGCGGTACTGAAGCTTTCTTT. It translates to CASHRGRGTEAFF.